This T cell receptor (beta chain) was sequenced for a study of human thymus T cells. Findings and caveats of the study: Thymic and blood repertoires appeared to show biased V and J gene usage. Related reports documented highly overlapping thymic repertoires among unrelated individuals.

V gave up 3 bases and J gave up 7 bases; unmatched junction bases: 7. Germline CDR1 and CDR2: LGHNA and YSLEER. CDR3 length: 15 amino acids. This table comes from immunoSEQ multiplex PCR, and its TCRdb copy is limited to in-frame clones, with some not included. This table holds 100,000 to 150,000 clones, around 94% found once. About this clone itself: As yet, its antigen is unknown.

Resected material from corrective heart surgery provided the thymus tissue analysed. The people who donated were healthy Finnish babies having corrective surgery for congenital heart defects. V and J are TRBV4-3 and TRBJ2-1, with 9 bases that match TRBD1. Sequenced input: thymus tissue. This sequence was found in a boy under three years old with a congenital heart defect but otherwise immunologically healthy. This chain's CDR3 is CASSHHSTGGNEQFF. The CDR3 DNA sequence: TGCGCCAGCAGCCACCATTCGACAGGGGGTAATGAGCAGTTCTTC.